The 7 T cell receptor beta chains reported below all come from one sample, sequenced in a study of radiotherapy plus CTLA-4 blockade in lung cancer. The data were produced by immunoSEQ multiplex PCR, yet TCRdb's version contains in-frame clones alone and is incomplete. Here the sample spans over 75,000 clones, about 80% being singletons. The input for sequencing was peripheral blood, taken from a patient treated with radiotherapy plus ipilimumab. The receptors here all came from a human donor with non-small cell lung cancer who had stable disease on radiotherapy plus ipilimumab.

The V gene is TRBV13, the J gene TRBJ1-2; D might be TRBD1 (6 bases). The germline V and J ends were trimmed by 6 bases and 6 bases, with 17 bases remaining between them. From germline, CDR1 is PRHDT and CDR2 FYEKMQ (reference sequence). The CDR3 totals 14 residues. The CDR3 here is CASRAPQGLDGYTF. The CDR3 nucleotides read TGTGCCAGCAGGGCCCCCCAGGGGCTGGATGGCTACACCTTC. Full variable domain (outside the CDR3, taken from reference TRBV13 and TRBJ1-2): AAGVIQSPRHLIKEKRETATLKCYPIPRHDTVYWYQQGPGQDPQFLISFYEKMQSDKGSIPDRFSAQQFSDYHSELNMSSLELGDSALYFCASRAPQGLDGYTFGSGTRLTVV.

The CDR3 DNA follows: TGTGCCAGTTTCGGGAACTATGGCTACACCTTC. It codes for CASFGNYGYTF. V usage is TRBV19 and J usage is TRBJ1-2, with no clear D. Germline V gene lookup returns CDR1 LNHDA and CDR2 SQIVND (reference sequence). CDR3 length: 11 amino acids. V dropped 8 bases and J dropped 2 bases, with 6 bases sitting between them.

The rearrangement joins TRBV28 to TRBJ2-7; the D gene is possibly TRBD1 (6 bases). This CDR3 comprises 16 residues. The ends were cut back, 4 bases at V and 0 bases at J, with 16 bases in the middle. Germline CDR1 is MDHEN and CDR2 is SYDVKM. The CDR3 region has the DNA TGTGCCAGCAGTTCCCCCGGACAGCCTGGCTCCTACGAGCAGTACTTC. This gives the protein CASSSPGQPGSYEQYF.

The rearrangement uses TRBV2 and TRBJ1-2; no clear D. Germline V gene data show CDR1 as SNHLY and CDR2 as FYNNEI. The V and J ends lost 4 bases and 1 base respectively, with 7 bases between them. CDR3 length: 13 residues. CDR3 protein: CASSVQSNYGYTF. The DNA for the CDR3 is TGTGCCAGCAGTGTTCAGAGTAACTATGGCTACACCTTC.

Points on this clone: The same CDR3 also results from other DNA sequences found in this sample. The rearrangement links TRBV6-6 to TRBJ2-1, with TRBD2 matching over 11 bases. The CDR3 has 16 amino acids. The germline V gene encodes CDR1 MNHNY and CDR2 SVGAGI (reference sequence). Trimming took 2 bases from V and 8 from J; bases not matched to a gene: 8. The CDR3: CASSYRRLAGSDEQFF. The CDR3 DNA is TGTGCCAGCAGTTACCGCCGACTAGCGGGATCGGATGAGCAGTTCTTC.

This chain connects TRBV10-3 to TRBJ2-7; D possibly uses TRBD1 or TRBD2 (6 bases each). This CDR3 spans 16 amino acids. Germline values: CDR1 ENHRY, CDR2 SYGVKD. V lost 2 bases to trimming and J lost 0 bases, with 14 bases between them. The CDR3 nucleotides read TGTGCCATCAGTGAGCCCGGGGGCGAGAGCTCCTACGAGCAGTACTTC. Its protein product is CAISEPGGESSYEQYF.

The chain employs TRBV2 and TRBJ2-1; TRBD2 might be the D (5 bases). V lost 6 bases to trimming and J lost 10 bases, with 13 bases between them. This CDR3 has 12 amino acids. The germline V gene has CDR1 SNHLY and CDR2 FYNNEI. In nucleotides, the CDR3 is TGTGCCAGCAGGGGAGCATGGGAGGAGCAGTTCTTC. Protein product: CASRGAWEEQFF.